The 27 T cell receptor beta chains in this list originate from one sample, sequenced in a study of blood T cell repertoires in COVID-19. Profiled with immunoSEQ multiplex PCR; TCRdb holds only in-frame clones, not every one. Among about 240,000 clones listed, around 86% were seen once. Sequenced material: peripheral blood. These receptors were taken from a woman older than 75 with COVID-19, enrolled during active disease.

This sequence joins TRBV5-6 and TRBJ1-2, with 11 positions matching TRBD1. Losses at the gene ends were 4 bases for V and 3 bases for J; bases not matched to a gene: 5. The CDR3 is 15 residues long. Germline CDR1 SGHDT, CDR2 YYEEEE. CDR3 DNA: TGTGCCAGCAGCCCCGGGACAGGGGGTGACTATGGCTACACCTTC. Its translation: CASSPGTGGDYGYTF.

The chain links TRBV4-1 to TRBJ2-5, with 9 bases lining up with TRBD2. Per germline, CDR1 MGHRA and CDR2 YSYEKL. This CDR3 comprises 18 residues. J gave up 0 bases and V 3 bases, and 11 bases lay outside the gene matches. The CDR3 here is CASSHLSMTSGDQETQYF. CDR3 sequence (DNA): TGCGCCAGCAGCCACCTCTCAATGACTAGCGGAGACCAAGAGACCCAGTACTTC.

The J gene is TRBJ1-2, the V gene TRBV28; no definite D call. This CDR3 comprises 12 residues. V lost 6 bases and J 1 base, leaving 6 bases between the germline ends. CDR1 MDHEN and CDR2 SYDVKM come from the germline V gene. DNA for the CDR3: TGTGCCAGCAGAGATAGTAACTATGGCTACACCTTC. Translation gives CASRDSNYGYTF.

The V call is TRBV5-6, the J call TRBJ1-5, with 9 bases aligning to TRBD1. Germline V gives CDR1 SGHDT, CDR2 YYEEEE. This CDR3 region has 16 residues. J lost 5 bases, V lost 4 bases, and 10 bases had no gene match. CDR3 sequence reads: CASSADRGATDQPQHF. DNA for the CDR3: TGTGCCAGCAGCGCGGACAGGGGCGCGACGGATCAGCCCCAGCATTTT.

J is TRBJ2-3 and V is TRBV3-1 (or the pseudogene TRBV3-2); 8 nucleotides line up with TRBD2. The V and J ends lost 3 bases and 5 bases, in that order; junction bases with no gene match: 4. CDR3 length: 14 residues. In germline, CDR1 is LGHDT, CDR2 YNNKEL (reference sequence). CDR3 residues: CASSQRAGGDTQYF. CDR3 nucleotides: TGTGCCAGCAGCCAGCGGGCGGGGGGAGATACGCAGTATTTT.

The chain is built from TRBV28 and TRBJ1-5, with 8 bases identical to TRBD1. Germline CDR1 reads MDHEN; CDR2 reads SYDVKM. The length of the CDR3 is 15 residues. J gave up 5 bases and V 6 bases, and 9 bases lay outside the gene matches. As DNA, the CDR3 is TGTGCCAGCAGGCCCCGGGACAGGCATCATCAGCCCCAGCATTTT. Residues: CASRPRDRHHQPQHF.

V is TRBV7-9 and J is TRBJ2-2, with 10 bases identical to TRBD1. V gave up 3 bases and J gave up 6 bases; unmatched junction bases: 4. CDR3 length equals 15 residues. Per the germline V gene, CDR1 is SEHNR and CDR2 is FQNEAQ (reference sequence). CDR3: CASSFRQGAAGELFF. The CDR3, as DNA: TGTGCCAGCAGCTTCCGACAGGGGGCGGCCGGGGAGCTGTTTTTT.

The rearrangement links TRBV28 to TRBJ2-3; D not certain. The CDR3 is 13 residues long. Deletions cut 4 bases from V and 9 bases from J, with 14 bases between. From germline, CDR1 is MDHEN and CDR2 SYDVKM. The CDR3 here is CASSSPPLWTQYF. CDR3 DNA sequence: TGTGCCAGCAGTTCACCCCCACTGTGGACGCAGTATTTT.

This chain joins TRBV6-5 and TRBJ1-2; 7 bases fit TRBD1. The CDR3 is 14 amino acids. Germline trimming cut 4 bases from V and 2 bases from J; bases unmatched to any gene: 4. Germline loops: CDR1 MNHEY, CDR2 SVGAGI. Here the CDR3 reads CASSSKQGNYGYTF. The CDR3 nucleotides are TGTGCCAGCAGTTCCAAACAGGGGAACTATGGCTACACCTTC.

In this sample, this clone turned up a few times. This rearrangement joins TRBV5-6 to TRBJ1-2; D gene ambiguous. The length of the CDR3 is 16 residues. CDR1 and CDR2 from the germline V gene are SGHDT and YYEEEE. Trimming cost V 0 bases and J 4 bases, with 16 bases left between them. CDR3 sequence: CASSLAGRSSTYGYTF. Here the CDR3 DNA reads TGTGCCAGCAGCTTGGCCGGGAGGAGCTCAACCTATGGCTACACCTTC.

The chain couples TRBV5-6 to TRBJ2-7; a possible D gene is TRBD2 (6 bases). Germline CDR1 and CDR2: SGHDT and YYEEEE. This CDR3 region has 17 residues. The V end lost 2 bases, the J end lost 3 bases, and 21 bases lay between the germline ends. The chain's CDR3 is CASSFPLTTSRVYEQYF. CDR3 coding DNA: TGTGCCAGCAGCTTTCCCTTGACCACTAGCAGGGTCTACGAGCAGTACTTC. Variable domain in full (rest from reference TRBV5-6 and TRBJ2-7): DAGVTQSPTHLIKTRGQQVTLRCSPKSGHDTVSWYQQALGQGPQFIFQYYEEEERQRGNFPDRFSGHQFPNYSSELNVNALLLGDSALYLCASSFPLTTSRVYEQYFGPGTRLTVT.

The chain is built from TRBV2 and TRBJ1-5, with D maybe TRBD1 (6 bases). Germline-derived CDR1 and CDR2 are SNHLY and FYNNEI. The V end was cut by 7 bases, the J end by 6 bases, with 16 bases between. This CDR3 contains 14 residues. Written as DNA, the CDR3 is TGTGCCAGCACCAGGGACCTCAGGGGTCAGCCCCAGCATTTT. Protein: CASTRDLRGQPQHF.

V usage is TRBV18 and J usage is TRBJ2-1, with 8 nucleotides matching TRBD2. V shed 3 bases and J 0 bases; nucleotides not matched to a gene: 4. Germline V gene lookup returns CDR1 KGHSH and CDR2 LQKENI. The CDR3 is 16 residues long. In DNA form, the CDR3 reads TGTGCCAGCTCACCGGTAGCGGGGAGCTCCTACAATGAGCAGTTCTTC. Its translation is CASSPVAGSSYNEQFF.

The chain employs TRBV6-5 and TRBJ2-1; 9 positions agree with TRBD1. The CDR3 contains 13 residues. Germline V gives CDR1 MNHEY, CDR2 SVGAGI. The V segment lost 6 bases and the J segment 9 bases; nucleotides outside the gene matches: 6. This chain's CDR3 is CASRGTGRGEQFF. In DNA form, the CDR3 reads TGTGCCAGCAGGGGGACAGGGAGGGGTGAGCAGTTCTTC.

The chain combines TRBV3-1 (or the pseudogene TRBV3-2) with TRBJ2-3; 8 nucleotides agree with TRBD2. The junction had 4 bases not matched to a gene; V was cut back by 5 bases and J by 6 bases. Germline CDR1 reads LGHDT; CDR2 reads YNNKEL (reference sequence). The CDR3 extends over 13 amino acids. CDR3 sequence: CASSYGRGDTQYF. The DNA of the CDR3 is TGTGCCAGCAGCTACGGGAGGGGCGATACGCAGTATTTT.

The chain recombines TRBV24-1 with TRBJ2-5, with TRBD2 matching over 10 bases. The germline gives CDR1 KGHDR, CDR2 SFDVKD. Trimming at V came to 1 base and at J to 2 bases, leaving 6 bases not matched to a gene. There are 17 residues in the CDR3. The CDR3 spells CATSDLVTSGAQETQYF. CDR3 coding DNA: TGTGCCACCAGTGATTTAGTCACTAGCGGGGCACAAGAGACCCAGTACTTC.

This clone has more than one count but fewer than ten. The V gene is TRBV18, the J gene TRBJ1-4; a weak D match, TRBD1 (5 bases). This CDR3 contains 15 residues. Germline CDR1 and CDR2: KGHSH and LQKENI. V shed 6 bases and J shed 4 bases, with 15 bases lying between them. CDR3 region: CASSTRDDLNEKLFF. The CDR3 coding sequence is TGTGCCAGCTCTACCAGGGATGATCTTAATGAAAAACTGTTTTTT.

V is TRBV6-5 and J is TRBJ1-2, with TRBD1 matching over 9 bases. This CDR3 has 13 amino acids. Germline loops: CDR1 MNHEY, CDR2 SVGAGI. Trimming cost V 11 bases and J 5 bases; bases outside gene matches: 9. The CDR3 region is CAAGDRAGYGYTF. CDR3 bases: TGTGCCGCCGGGGACAGGGCAGGGTATGGCTACACCTTC.

J is TRBJ2-5 and V is TRBV7-9; 13 bases agree with TRBD2. Trimming took 1 base from V and 5 from J; bases not matched to a gene: 4. The CDR3 loop spans 16 amino acids. Germline values: CDR1 SEHNR, CDR2 FQNEAQ (reference sequence). In DNA form, the CDR3 reads TGTGCCAGCAGCTTAGGACTAGCGGGAGGCGAGGAGACCCAGTACTTC. This sequence encodes CASSLGLAGGEETQYF.

This clone has a handful of counts. The rearrangement links TRBV29-1 to TRBJ1-5; 7 nucleotides agree with TRBD1. After removal of 6 bases from V and 5 bases from J, the junction contained 10 bases not matched to a gene. CDR1 and CDR2 from the germline V gene are SQVTM and ANQGSEA. CDR3 length: 14 amino acids. The CDR3 DNA is TGCAGCGTCAAATTCCGGGACAGTCATCAGCCCCAGCATTTT. The encoded protein is CSVKFRDSHQPQHF. Based on the CDR3 plus reference TRBV29-1 and TRBJ1-5, the full variable domain is SAVISQKPSRDICQRGTSLTIQCQVDSQVTMMFWYRQQPGQSLTLIATANQGSEATYESGFVIDKFPISRPNLTFSTLTVSNMSPEDSSIYLCSVKFRDSHQPQHFGDGTRLSIL.

This clone was seen only once. This chain uses TRBV6-2 or TRBV6-3 with TRBJ1-3; D possibly corresponds to TRBD1 (6 bases). This CDR3 comprises 14 residues. Germline-derived CDR1 and CDR2 are MNHEY and SVGEGT. V dropped 2 bases and J dropped 4 bases, with 9 bases sitting between them. In DNA, the CDR3 is TGTGCCAGCAGTTACGCGACAGGAGGAAACACCATATATTTT. Its protein product is CASSYATGGNTIYF.

A remark on this clone: In this CDR3 the conserved last residue, phenylalanine or tryptophan, is missing, so a read error is likely. Because the CDR3's place on the DNA is in doubt, the DNA is left out and the CDR3 is given as listed by TCRdb. V usage is TRBV20-1 and J usage is TRBJ1-2; TRBD1 is the table's D call and was not checked against the DNA. The CDR3 numbers 10 amino acids, ends counted. Germline lookup yields CDR1 DFQATT and CDR2 SNEGSKA (reference sequence). The CDR3 region is CSAREDRGKL.

The rearrangement joins TRBV7-9 to TRBJ2-5, with 12 bases aligning to TRBD2. The CDR3 has 17 residues. Losses at the gene ends were 2 bases for V and 3 bases for J; bases not matched to a gene: 7. The germline V gene encodes CDR1 SEHNR and CDR2 FQNEAQ (reference sequence). The CDR3 nucleotides read TGTGCCAGCAGCTTACCAACTAGCGGGGGGCCTGAAGAGACCCAGTACTTC. Protein sequence: CASSLPTSGGPEETQYF.

This clone was detected only once. This chain links TRBV5-1 with TRBJ1-2; 7 bases align to TRBD1. J was trimmed by 6 bases and V by 0 bases; bases with no gene match: 5. Germline loops: CDR1 SGHRS, CDR2 YFSETQ. The CDR3 is made up of 14 amino acids. The CDR3 coding sequence is TGCGCCAGCAGCTTGGGGTCTGGGACAGATGGCTACACCTTC. Residues: CASSLGSGTDGYTF.

V is TRBV25-1 and J is TRBJ2-5, with 10 bases identical to TRBD2. Germline V gene sequence: CDR1 MGHDK, CDR2 SYGVNS. V gave up 4 bases and J gave up 5 bases; unmatched junction bases: 13. The CDR3 extends over 17 amino acids. The DNA for the CDR3 is TGTGCCAGCAGTGGTTCTGCCAGCGGGGGGGTGGTGGAGACCCAGTACTTC. The encoded protein is CASSGSASGGVVETQYF.

The chain carries TRBV4-2 and TRBJ2-3, with a weak D call TRBD2 (6 bases). V lost 4 bases to trimming and J lost 2 bases, with 13 bases between them. The germline V gene has CDR1 LGHNA and CDR2 YNFKEQ. The CDR3 has 15 residues. For the CDR3, the DNA is TGTGCCAGCAGCCTTGCGGGGCAGTTCACAGATACGCAGTATTTT. It is translated as CASSLAGQFTDTQYF.

This rearrangement joins TRBV14 to TRBJ1-4; TRBD1 matches 7 bases. The V segment lost 1 base and the J segment 7 bases; nucleotides outside the gene matches: 6. This CDR3 is built from 15 residues. From germline, CDR1 is SGHDN and CDR2 FVKESK. The CDR3 nucleotides read TGTGCCAGCAGCCAAGTGGGCAGGGGGGTTGAAAAACTGTTTTTT. Translated, it gives CASSQVGRGVEKLFF.